This T cell receptor (beta chain) was sequenced in a study of cytomegalovirus exposure and HLA in healthy donors. Study results and limitations: Highest at DRB1 and lowest at HLA-C, TCR association rates differed among HLA loci in a later analysis. Analysis was carried out at a later point, and it linked a missense DCLRE1C variant to TCR beta V- and J-gene trimming. Among immune exposure information, only CMV serostatus was available.

PCR employed 60 Vbeta and 13 Jbeta primers. As handled by the study authors: An analysis performed later counted 74 million or so unique TCR beta chains (roughly 11 million of them shared). The data were produced by immunoSEQ multiplex PCR, yet TCRdb's version contains in-frame clones alone and is incomplete. V and J calls and clone size are given by that table; D and trimming were obtained from the DNA. This table holds some 150,000 clones, roughly 80% found once. This clone was seen a few times. Its target is unknown. Per the germline V gene, CDR1 is SNHLY and CDR2 is FYNNEI. Trimming left V 7 bases short and J 1 base short, with 10 bases between. The CDR3 loop spans 13 amino acids.

J is TRBJ2-5 and V is TRBV2; no reliable D call. The sample consisted of PBMCs. The receptor's source is a man in his forties or fifties in good health and CMV-seropositive. The DNA for the CDR3 is TGTGCCAGCATTATAGACTTCCAAGAGACCCAGTACTTC. It specifies CASIIDFQETQYF.